The 10 T cell receptor beta chains in this list originate from one sample, sequenced in a study of blood T cells in healthy people across ages. The use of a sample-barcoded 5' primer and a J-beta primer mix characterized a second PCR of roughly 7 to 12 cycles. TCRdb reprocessed the 5' RACE reads via MiXCR and lists one record per CDR3 protein. This table holds 600,000 or so distinct CDR3 sequences, approximately 30% found once. The sequenced material came from blood. The receptors here all came from a woman of 80 years or more in good health.

This clonotype has ten or more counts. CDR3 in amino acids: CSVAASGGAGEQYF. Written as DNA, the CDR3 is TGCAGCGTGGCTGCTAGCGGGGGGGCGGGCGAGCAGTACTTC. This sequence joins TRBV29-1 and TRBJ2-7, with TRBD2 matching over 12 bases. The V segment lost 6 bases and the J segment 6 bases; nucleotides outside the gene matches: 9. The CDR3 is made up of 14 amino acids. CDR1 and CDR2 (germline): SQVTM, ANQGSEA.

The J gene is TRBJ1-2, the V gene TRBV11-3; 9 nucleotides align to TRBD1. Germline V gene sequence: CDR1 SGHNT, CDR2 YENEEA. The V gene end was trimmed by 5 bases and the J gene end by 0 bases; junction bases not matched to a gene: 16. CDR3 size: 19 residues. CDR3 nucleotide sequence: TGTGCCAGCAGCCCCCGGGGGGACAGGGCGCTACTACCTAACTATGGCTACACCTTC. This gives the protein CASSPRGDRALLPNYGYTF.

This clonotype was seen at least ten times. V is TRBV5-1 and J is TRBJ2-3; D call uncertain. The CDR3 totals 13 residues. Deletions cut 0 bases from V and 5 bases from J, with 7 bases between. Germline CDR1 is SGHRS and CDR2 is YFSETQ. CDR3 bases: TGCGCCAGCAGCTTGGAAGAGGAAGATACGCAGTATTTT. This codes for CASSLEEEDTQYF.

The table lists this clonotype with many counts. The rearrangement links TRBV2 to TRBJ2-7; 8 bases match TRBD2. After removal of 6 bases from V and 0 bases from J, the junction contained 7 bases not matched to a gene. Per the germline V gene, CDR1 is SNHLY and CDR2 is FYNNEI. The CDR3 contains 15 residues. CDR3 DNA: TGTGCCAGCAGGCCCGGCGGGGGGATCTCCTACGAGCAGTACTTC. This codes for CASRPGGGISYEQYF.

This chain connects TRBV7-8 to TRBJ2-4, with 9 bases matching TRBD1. The J call is doubtful: the DNA matches TRBJ2-5 better. Germline loops: CDR1 SGHVS, CDR2 FQNEAQ. The CDR3 is made up of 15 amino acids. The CDR3 loop is CASSPPGTGKETQYF. The CDR3 DNA follows: TGTGCCAGCAGCCCACCCGGGACAGGGAAAGAGACCCAGTACTTC.

Concerning this clonotype itself: This sequence may be a read error, since a much larger clone differs from it by one base. The genes are TRBV18 and TRBJ1-2; 7 nucleotides line up with TRBD1. The CDR3 loop spans 17 amino acids. Unmatched junction bases numbered 15, after V lost 0 bases and J lost 8 bases. CDR1 is KGHSH, CDR2 LQKENI, per germline. CDR3 sequence reads: CASSPPDRVGGRGGYTF. CDR3 bases: TGTGCCAGCTCACCACCTGACAGGGTCGGGGGTCGTGGAGGCTACACCTTC.

This chain links TRBV6-1 with TRBJ2-7, with D perhaps TRBD1 (6 bases). CDR1 is MNHNS and CDR2 is SASEGT in the germline V gene. This CDR3 region has 14 residues. V was cut by 1 base and J by 3 bases, with 10 bases left in between. DNA of the CDR3: TGTGCCAGCAGTGAAGGGACAGCTCTCTACGAGCAGTACTTC. Amino acid sequence: CASSEGTALYEQYF.

The table lists this clonotype with many counts. This chain joins TRBV30 and TRBJ2-7; 8 bases agree with TRBD1. After removal of 4 bases from V and 4 bases from J, the junction contained 9 bases not matched to a gene. Per the germline V gene, CDR1 is GTSNPN and CDR2 is SVGIG (reference sequence). The CDR3 consists of 14 residues. For the CDR3, the DNA is TGTGCCTGGAACGACCGGACAGGGAGGTACGAGCAGTACTTC. This gives the protein CAWNDRTGRYEQYF.

Note on this clonotype: A much larger clone sits a single nucleotide away, making a read error possible. The V and J genes are TRBV6-2 or TRBV6-3 and TRBJ2-1; 7 bases fit TRBD2. This CDR3 comprises 16 residues. Germline V lookup: CDR1 MNHEY, CDR2 SVGEGT. In DNA form, the CDR3 reads TGTGCCAGCAGTTACTTTGGAGCGCTGGGGGGGAATGGGCAGTTCTTC. It yields the protein CASSYFGALGGNGQFF.

The chain couples TRBV18 to TRBJ1-4; D may be TRBD1 (6 bases). Germline values: CDR1 KGHSH, CDR2 LQKENI. The CDR3 loop spans 17 amino acids. Trimming left V 2 bases short and J 2 bases short, with 15 bases between. The CDR3 nucleotides read TGTGCCAGCTCACCAGTCGGGGGGCATTTGACTAATGAAAAACTGTTTTTT. It is translated as CASSPVGGHLTNEKLFF.